This TCR beta chain was sequenced for a study of cytomegalovirus exposure and HLA in healthy donors (dated 2017 in TCRdb). Concerning the study at large: A later analysis indicated that the 90 to 150 validation repertoires were generated on the platform also employed for the 700 or so repertoires of the first cohort. The study aimed to test whether signatures of past pathogen exposure could be identified by cataloging public T cell receptors. In addition to the first cohort of 500 to 850 subjects, a separate validation cohort of some 120 different subjects was used. High-throughput TCR immunosequencing, statistical association of individual TCRs with disease status, and machine learning were combined to predict cytomegalovirus infection status. On the study overall, not on this receptor specifically: All 120 or so repertoires were used to score co-occurrence in the validation cohort in a later analysis, because that analysis had no HLA typing for the cohort. In vitro tests confirmed that a few of the cytomegalovirus-associated TCR beta chains recognize cytomegalovirus antigens. A later analysis found that TCRs clustered in the first cohort also tended to co-occur in the 130 or so validation repertoires, with approximately 95% of cluster scores above 0. The authors suggested that the approach could potentially be extended to other disease states and immunological phenotypes. The classifier was reported to diagnose cytomegalovirus status with high specificity and sensitivity in both the original and validation cohorts. The study gave a list of around 170 TCR beta chains associated with cytomegalovirus. Most TCR sequences were observed very rarely across donors, whereas some public TCRs were present in many individuals.

Donors formed part of the validation cohort, which comprised 120 subjects and was distinct from the first cohort of 550 to 850 subjects. In regard to this clone: The specificity of this receptor is unknown. The record has no base qualities; no much larger clone is one base away.

The cysteine opens and the phenylalanine closes a CDR3 of 12 amino acids. Only the CDR3 DNA stays, 36 bases, in frame from base 1. A distance of 12 bases separates the germline ends of V and J, which lose 5 bases and 8 bases respectively. The germline V gene (reference sequence) yields MNHEY for CDR1 and SMNVEV for CDR2. Library preparation used the immunoSEQ multiplex PCR assay. Per the source publication's procedure: A statistical classification framework was developed to diagnose cytomegalovirus status using the catalog of TCR beta chain sequences. TCRdb stores this immuneACCESS table with in-frame sequences only. Part of the clones is absent; in the studies checked, under half of the shortfall reflects unresolved V genes, and no reason is known for the rest. The D gene and trimming were derived from the DNA, and the V and J assignments and clone size from that table. The sample includes under 150,000 clones, with more than 85% observed a single time. The ten top clones hold approximately 0.7% of the sample.

The sequenced sample was PBMCs. The origin of this receptor is a man younger than 35 in good health and CMV-seronegative. This receptor chain uses TRBV27 and TRBJ1-2; TRBD1 might be the D gene, on 6 matching bases. The bases are TGTGCCAGCAGTCCCCAACAGGGAGGCTACACCTTC. Its translation is CASSPQQGGYTF.